The sequence of this TCR beta chain was determined in a study of blood T cell repertoires in COVID-19. The CDR3 covers 15 residues. The ends were cut back, 1 base at V and 0 bases at J, with 8 bases in the middle. Looked up from germline, CDR1 is SGDLS and CDR2 is YYNGEE. This clone was detected once. The table came from immunoSEQ multiplex PCR; TCRdb's copy has only in-frame clones and leaves some out. Here the sample spans 150,000 to 200,000 clones, about 90% being singletons. The chain links TRBV9 to TRBJ2-1; D is uncertain. Sequenced input: peripheral blood. This TCR derives from a woman aged 55 to 70 with COVID-19, enrolled during active disease. In DNA, the CDR3 is TGTGCCAGCAGCGTACAGGTGAGCTCCTACAATGAGCAGTTCTTC. This codes for CASSVQVSSYNEQFF.